Listed here are 30 T cell receptor beta chains from one sample, sequenced in a study of shared clonotypes between healthy human individuals. TCRdb's copy holds only in-frame clones and misses some; the assay was immunoSEQ multiplex PCR. The table has about 1.5 million clones, roughly 96% seen once; the top ten hold 0.95% to 1.5%. The specimen sequenced was naive CD4+ T cells sorted from blood. Specified subset: CD45RA+ positively selected. These receptors were taken from a man under 40 in good health.

V gene TRBV7-3 combines with J gene TRBJ1-6, with D unclear. The CDR3 has 13 amino acids. Trimming removed 2 bases from V and 10 bases from J, with 9 bases in between. Per germline, CDR1 SGHTA and CDR2 FQGTGA. The CDR3 is CASSLGVQSPLHF. The CDR3 region has the DNA TGTGCCAGCAGCTTAGGGGTGCAATCACCCCTCCACTTT.

The chain has TRBV4-2 and TRBJ2-4, with 11 nucleotides matching TRBD2. CDR3 size: 20 residues. V gave up 0 bases and J gave up 1 base; unmatched junction bases: 11. Germline CDR1 LGHNA, CDR2 YNFKEQ. CDR3 DNA sequence: TGTGCCAGCAGCCAAGATTTCGGGCTAGCGGGAGGTGGGGCCAAAAACATTCAGTACTTC. Translation: CASSQDFGLAGGGAKNIQYF.

The chain links TRBV2 to TRBJ1-1; TRBD1 matches at 8 bases. V was pared by 2 bases and J by 5 bases, with 13 bases of the junction left unmatched. This CDR3 spans 17 amino acids. Germline-derived CDR1 and CDR2 are SNHLY and FYNNEI. The CDR3 sequence: CASSEYRDRSITTEAFF. Written as DNA, the CDR3 is TGTGCCAGCAGTGAATATCGGGACAGGTCAATAACAACTGAAGCTTTCTTT.

DNA for the CDR3: TGCGCCAGCAGCGACCGCGGGGGCAGCAATCAGCCCCAGCATTTT. Translating it yields CASSDRGGSNQPQHF. The gene calls are TRBV5-1 and TRBJ1-5; D may be TRBD1 (6 bases). The CDR3 consists of 15 residues. With 4 bases removed from V and 1 base from J, the gap between germline ends came to 12 bases. Germline V gene lookup returns CDR1 SGHRS and CDR2 YFSETQ.

J is TRBJ2-1 and V is TRBV2, with D hard to call. The CDR3 is 15 residues long. V lost 6 bases and J lost 0, with 12 bases in between. Germline CDR1 reads SNHLY; CDR2 reads FYNNEI. For the CDR3, the DNA is TGTGCCAGCAGAGTAGCCCTAAGCTCCTACAATGAGCAGTTCTTC. This translates into CASRVALSSYNEQFF.

The V gene is TRBV9, the J gene TRBJ1-1, with D unresolved. The germline V and J ends were trimmed by 0 bases and 4 bases, with 10 bases remaining between them. There are 14 residues in the CDR3. Germline V lookup: CDR1 SGDLS, CDR2 YYNGEE. CDR3 region: CASSVEGIGTEAFF. The CDR3 DNA follows: TGTGCCAGCAGCGTAGAGGGTATCGGCACTGAAGCTTTCTTT.

The rearrangement joins TRBV5-1 to TRBJ2-2, with TRBD2 matching over 10 bases. Germline loops: CDR1 SGHRS, CDR2 YFSETQ. V lost 4 bases, J lost 2 bases, and 5 bases stayed unmatched. This CDR3 spans 16 amino acids. The DNA of the CDR3 is TGCGCCAGCAGCGGGGGACTAGCGCCTAACACCGGGGAGCTGTTTTTT. It specifies CASSGGLAPNTGELFF. Full variable domain (outside the CDR3, taken from reference TRBV5-1 and TRBJ2-2): KAGVTQTPRYLIKTRGQQVTLSCSPISGHRSVSWYQQTPGQGLQFLFEYFSETQRNKGNFPGRFSGRQFSNSRSEMNVSTLELGDSALYLCASSGGLAPNTGELFFGEGSRLTVL.

The chain recombines TRBV2 with TRBJ2-3; D is perhaps TRBD2 (5 bases). Germline CDR1 reads SNHLY; CDR2 reads FYNNEI. The CDR3 runs 15 residues. Trimming cost V 1 base and J 0 bases, with 8 bases left between them. The chain's CDR3 is CASSEVRTSTDTQYF. As DNA, the CDR3 is TGTGCCAGCAGTGAAGTCCGGACTAGCACAGATACGCAGTATTTT.

CDR3: CASSLLGRGGTDTQYF. The CDR3 coding sequence is TGTGCCAGCAGCCTCTTGGGGAGGGGGGGCACAGATACGCAGTATTTT. This chain connects TRBV5-4 to TRBJ2-3, with D possibly matching TRBD2 (7 bases). Trimming removed 4 bases at V and 1 base at J, with 16 bases between. Germline V gene lookup returns CDR1 SGHNT and CDR2 YYREEE (reference sequence). The CDR3 has 16 residues.

This chain joins TRBV29-1 and TRBJ2-3; D not certain. V shed 4 bases and J shed 2 bases, with 4 bases lying between them. The CDR3 extends over 11 amino acids. Germline CDR1 is SQVTM and CDR2 is ANQGSEA. This chain's CDR3 is CSVAYTDTQYF. The CDR3 DNA sequence: TGCAGCGTTGCCTACACAGATACGCAGTATTTT.

This clone has only one observation. In DNA form, the CDR3 reads TGTGCCAGCAGGACGGGACTAGCGGGAGTGGGAACCGGGGAGCTGTTTTTT. Protein sequence: CASRTGLAGVGTGELFF. The chain is built from TRBV2 and TRBJ2-2, with TRBD2 identical over 14 bases. With V trimmed by 6 bases and J by 5 bases, 8 bases remained unmatched. CDR1 is SNHLY, CDR2 FYNNEI, per germline. The CDR3 is made up of 17 amino acids. Complete variable domain (other parts from reference TRBV2 and TRBJ2-2): EPEVTQTPSHQVTQMGQEVILRCVPISNHLYFYWYRQILGQKVEFLVSFYNNEISEKSEIFDDQFSVERPDGSNFTLKIRSTKLEDSAMYFCASRTGLAGVGTGELFFGEGSRLTVL.

CDR3 residues: CATLIGGTYNEQFF. DNA of the CDR3: TGTGCCACCCTAATAGGCGGGACCTACAATGAGCAGTTCTTC. This chain links TRBV7-3 with TRBJ2-1, with D possibly matching TRBD2 (6 bases). Trimming removed 10 bases at V and 2 bases at J, with 15 bases between. The CDR3 spans 14 residues. The germline V gene encodes CDR1 SGHTA and CDR2 FQGTGA.

In regard to this clone: Additional DNA sequences in this sample encode the identical CDR3. The V call is TRBV29-1, the J call TRBJ1-1; tentatively, D is TRBD1 (5 bases). CDR3 size: 13 residues. Germline V gene lookup returns CDR1 SQVTM and CDR2 ANQGSEA. The germline V and J ends were trimmed by 4 bases and 0 bases, with 9 bases remaining between them. The CDR3 nucleotides read TGCAGCGTTGTGGGACGGCTGAACACTGAAGCTTTCTTT. Translated, it gives CSVVGRLNTEAFF.

The chain joins TRBV5-4 to TRBJ2-5; tentative D call: TRBD2 (5 bases). The CDR3 loop spans 15 amino acids. Per the germline V gene, CDR1 is SGHNT and CDR2 is YYREEE (reference sequence). V was shortened by 5 bases and J by 4 bases, with 18 bases between the two germline ends. The DNA for the CDR3 is TGTGCCAGCAGAACCCGGGAAGGATTCGCAGAGACCCAGTACTTC. This codes for CASRTREGFAETQYF.

This clone was detected once. DNA for the CDR3: TGTGCCAGTAGTGCGGTAGCGGCCGTATACGAGCAGTACTTC. This codes for CASSAVAAVYEQYF. The chain carries TRBV19 and TRBJ2-7; TRBD2 is a possible D gene (6 bases). Germline V gene lookup returns CDR1 LNHDA and CDR2 SQIVND (reference sequence). V was trimmed by 5 bases and J by 4 bases, leaving 15 bases between them. The CDR3 runs to 14 residues. Variable domain in full (rest from reference TRBV19 and TRBJ2-7): DGGITQSPKYLFRKEGQNVTLSCEQNLNHDAMYWYRQDPGQGLRLIYYSQIVNDFQKGDIAEGYSVSREKKESFPLTVTSAQKNPTAFYLCASSAVAAVYEQYFGPGTRLTVT.

The CDR3 is CASRSRVELNTEAFF. The CDR3 nucleotides read TGTGCCAGCAGGTCGAGGGTTGAGTTGAACACTGAAGCTTTCTTT. This rearrangement joins TRBV5-6 to TRBJ1-1; D remains ambiguous. This CDR3 is built from 15 residues. Trimming cost V 5 bases and J 0 bases, with 14 bases left between them. From germline, CDR1 is SGHDT and CDR2 YYEEEE.

This chain uses TRBV28 with TRBJ1-3; 9 bases map to TRBD1. The CDR3 loop spans 18 amino acids. The ends lost 3 bases at V and 4 bases at J; junction bases unmatched: 13. CDR1 is MDHEN and CDR2 is SYDVKM in the germline V gene. The CDR3 reads CASSFPPSRTGDGNTIYF. Here the CDR3 DNA reads TGTGCCAGCAGTTTTCCCCCAAGTCGGACAGGGGACGGAAACACCATATATTTT.

The chain combines TRBV7-2 with TRBJ2-3; perhaps D is TRBD1 or TRBD2 (5 bases each). Germline V CDR1 and CDR2: SGHTA, FQGNSA. The CDR3 consists of 17 residues. V shed 4 bases and J shed 4 bases, with 21 bases lying between them. For the CDR3, the DNA is TGTGCCAGCAGCTCTGCTCGGGACGTTAGGTCCCCAGATACGCAGTATTTT. It is translated as CASSSARDVRSPDTQYF.

This clone was seen a single time. The chain combines TRBV5-4 with TRBJ2-1, with TRBD1 matching over 7 bases. The CDR3 runs to 15 residues. Trimming cost V 6 bases and J 8 bases; bases outside gene matches: 14. The germline V gene encodes CDR1 SGHNT and CDR2 YYREEE (reference sequence). CDR3 sequence (DNA): TGTGCCAGCACCCCAAGGGGGCTGGGTGGGGATGAGCAGTTCTTC. It codes for CASTPRGLGGDEQFF.

This clone was seen a single time. This chain joins TRBV5-6 and TRBJ1-2; D is possibly TRBD1 (5 bases). The CDR3 spans 15 residues. From germline, CDR1 is SGHDT and CDR2 YYEEEE. V lost 4 bases, J lost 3 bases, and 16 bases lay in between. DNA for the CDR3: TGTGCCAGCAGCCTTGGTTTGGGGGTAGACTATGGCTACACCTTC. It specifies CASSLGLGVDYGYTF.

The chain joins TRBV21-1 to TRBJ2-1; TRBD2 is the table's D call and was not checked against the DNA. TRBV21-1 constitutes a pseudogene. The CDR3 is made up of 19 amino acids. CDR3 loop: CASSKARSCREGRYNEQFF. DNA of the CDR3: TGTGCCAGCAGCAAAGCCCGGAGTTGTCGGGAGGGCAGGTACAATGAGCAGTTCTTC.

Worth noting for this clone: The sample holds other DNA sequences that translate to the same CDR3. The J gene is TRBJ2-1, the V gene TRBV9; the D is unclear. The CDR3 is made up of 14 amino acids. The V end was cut by 1 base, the J end by 0 bases, with 5 bases between. Germline CDR1 reads SGDLS; CDR2 reads YYNGEE. CDR3 residues: CASSVSGSYNEQFF. Written as DNA, the CDR3 is TGTGCCAGCAGCGTATCTGGCTCCTACAATGAGCAGTTCTTC. Looking up the rest from reference TRBV9 and TRBJ2-1 gives the full variable domain: DSGVTQTPKHLITATGQRVTLRCSPRSGDLSVYWYQQSLDQGLQFLIQYYNGEERAKGNILERFSAQQFPDLHSELNLSSLELGDSALYFCASSVSGSYNEQFFGPGTRLTVL.

This chain connects TRBV11-3 to TRBJ2-3; D uncertain. Germline V gene data show CDR1 as SGHNT and CDR2 as YENEEA. The CDR3 is made up of 13 amino acids. The ends were cut back, 2 bases at V and 1 base at J, with 4 bases in the middle. The CDR3 region is CASSLTGTDTQYF. As DNA, the CDR3 is TGTGCCAGCAGCTTAACCGGCACAGATACGCAGTATTTT.

The J gene is TRBJ2-2, the V gene TRBV9; D unclear. This CDR3 is built from 13 residues. V gave up 0 bases and J gave up 6 bases, with 6 bases separating them. Germline CDR1 is SGDLS and CDR2 is YYNGEE. In DNA, the CDR3 is TGTGCCAGCAGCGTAGTATTTTCCGGGGAGCTGTTTTTT. Protein sequence: CASSVVFSGELFF.

The chain couples TRBV21-1 to TRBJ1-5; the table's D call, TRBD1, has no DNA check behind it. TRBV21-1 is shown as a pseudogene. The CDR3 sequence is 11 residues long. The CDR3 DNA is TGTGCCACCCTCCGAGACACGCCCCAGCATTTT. It is translated as CATLRDTPQHF.

The chain combines TRBV5-1 with TRBJ2-1; perhaps TRBD2 as D (6 bases). The CDR3 runs to 18 residues. Trimming removed 3 bases from V and 4 bases from J, with 23 bases in between. Germline CDR1 reads SGHRS; CDR2 reads YFSETQ. Here the CDR3 DNA reads TGCGCCAGCAGCTCTCAAACCGAGACTAGAGGGGTATACAATGAGCAGTTCTTC. Amino acids: CASSSQTETRGVYNEQFF.

The chain uses TRBV10-3 and TRBJ2-3, with 9 nucleotides matching TRBD1. V lost 5 bases, J lost 1 base, and 7 bases stayed unmatched. The germline V gene encodes CDR1 ENHRY and CDR2 SYGVKD. CDR3 length: 16 residues. This chain's CDR3 is CAISPGQGLGTDTQYF. The CDR3, as DNA: TGTGCCATCAGTCCTGGACAGGGGTTGGGCACAGATACGCAGTATTTT.

This sequence joins TRBV7-2 and TRBJ2-7, with no clear D. Germline assignment: CDR1 SGHTA and CDR2 FQGNSA. Trimming cost V 5 bases and J 2 bases, with 10 bases left between them. The length of the CDR3 is 13 residues. CDR3 residues: CASSPRAAYEQYF. CDR3 coding DNA: TGTGCCAGCAGCCCTCGGGCAGCCTACGAGCAGTACTTC. The full variable domain, its missing parts supplied by reference TRBV7-2 and TRBJ2-7, is GAGVSQSPSNKVTEKGKDVELRCDPISGHTALYWYRQSLGQGLEFLIYFQGNSAPDKSGLPSDRFSAERTGGSVSTLTIQRTQQEDSAVYLCASSPRAAYEQYFGPGTRLTVT.

This chain joins TRBV5-4 and TRBJ2-7, with D perhaps matching TRBD2 (6 bases). The CDR3 covers 17 residues. The V gene's germline CDR1 is SGHNT and CDR2 YYREEE (reference sequence). V was trimmed by 5 bases and J by 0 bases, leaving 21 bases between them. The CDR3 protein is CASSFSPGALSSYEQYF. The CDR3 DNA reads as TGTGCCAGCAGTTTTTCACCGGGAGCGCTAAGCTCCTACGAGCAGTACTTC.

CDR3 coding DNA: TGTGCCAGCAGCGCCGCACCCAGTAATACGCAGTATTTT. Its protein is CASSAAPSNTQYF. The chain uses TRBV9 and TRBJ2-3; D unresolved. Trimming removed 3 bases at V and 7 bases at J, with 12 bases between. The CDR3 is 13 amino acids. Germline V lookup: CDR1 SGDLS, CDR2 YYNGEE.